This TCR beta chain was sequenced for a study of blood T cells in healthy people across ages. It was approximately 10 milliliters of peripheral blood that were drawn from each donor. This clonotype was observed a handful of times. What it recognizes is unknown. A J-beta primer mix and a sample-barcoded 5' primer were used in a second PCR of roughly 6 to 12 cycles. Each CDR3 protein is one row after TCRdb ran MiXCR on the 5' RACE reads. The sample yields about 1 million distinct CDR3 sequences, 45% seen once. Study findings and constraints: Unsorted PBMC material precluded a definitive naive versus antigen-experienced comparison.

Sequenced input: blood. The source of this sequence is a woman aged 60-75 years in good health.

CDR3 DNA sequence: TGTGCCAGCAGACGGGAGTGGGGCACAGATACGCAGTATTTT. Translating gives CASRREWGTDTQYF. The chain employs TRBV6-5 and TRBJ2-3; D possibly corresponds to TRBD2 (6 bases). Germline V CDR1 and CDR2: MNHEY, SVGAGI. The length of the CDR3 is 14 residues. V lost 6 bases and J lost 1, with 11 bases in between.